The 2 T cell receptor beta chains given below trace back to one sample, sequenced in a study of CD8 T cells in ankylosing spondylitis (TCRdb year 2017). Library prep was done by 5' RACE. Sequencing instrument: Illumina HiSeq 2500. TCRdb itself trimmed the public reads at Q25 with fastp, ran MiXCR and retained productive beta chains. All rows with the same CDR3 protein become a single entry with the most common DNA and genes. The sample data list some 240,000 distinct CDR3 sequences, and 7.5% to 9% of these were observed just once. Almost 7% of the sample rests with the top ten. Sample: blood, either unsorted or a sorted T cell fraction (not recorded which). These receptors all stem from a male donor with ankylosing spondylitis or in good health (not recorded which).

This clonotype occurred many times. V and J are TRBV11-3 and TRBJ2-3; D unclear. The CDR3 is made up of 12 amino acids. CDR1 is SGHNT and CDR2 is YENEEA in the germline V gene. The ends were cut back, 5 bases at V and 6 bases at J, with 9 bases in the middle. As DNA, the CDR3 is TGTGCCAGCAGCCTCAGACCCGATACGCAGTATTTT. It is translated as CASSLRPDTQYF.

This clonotype was counted many times. The V call is TRBV5-1, the J call TRBJ2-5; D might be TRBD2 (6 bases). V lost 0 bases and J lost 5, with 14 bases in between. Germline values: CDR1 SGHRS, CDR2 YFSETQ. There are 15 residues in the CDR3. Here the CDR3 reads CASSLGREISETQYF. CDR3 DNA sequence: TGCGCCAGCAGCTTGGGTCGGGAGATCTCGGAGACCCAGTACTTC.